This T cell receptor (beta chain) was profiled in a study of cytotoxic CD8 clonotypes in ibrutinib-treated CLL. Whole-study context: The study included approximately 10 relapsed/refractory and fewer than 16 treatment-naive patients; about 18 had IGHV unmutated disease.

Some clones are missing from TCRdb's copy, which holds only in-frame ones; the method was immunoSEQ multiplex PCR. The sample yields approximately 140,000 clones, roughly 80% seen once. The germline CDR1 and CDR2 sequences are KGHSH and LQKENI. The length of the CDR3 is 14 residues. With 3 bases clipped from V and 6 bases from J, the junction kept 4 bases outside the gene matches. This clone appeared a single time. The clonotype originates from a human donor with chronic lymphocytic leukemia. The V and J genes are TRBV18 and TRBJ2-2, with TRBD2 matching over 7 bases. The sample was PBMCs, taken after 12 months of ibrutinib treatment. The CDR3 protein is CASSPERGAGELFF. The CDR3 DNA sequence: TGTGCCAGCTCACCGGAGCGGGGCGCCGGGGAGCTGTTTTTT. Together with reference TRBV18 and TRBJ2-2, the CDR3 gives the full variable domain: NAGVMQNPRHLVRRRGQEARLRCSPMKGHSHVYWYRQLPEEGLKFMVYLQKENIIDESGMPKERFSAEFPKEGPSILRIQQVVRGDSAAYFCASSPERGAGELFFGEGSRLTVL.